The sequence of this TCR beta chain was determined in a study of cytomegalovirus exposure and HLA in healthy donors. Study summary: The same platform was used for the 100 to 150 validation repertoires and the roughly 700 first-cohort repertoires, a later analysis reported. Study results and caveats: The study designated fewer than 200 TCR beta chains cytomegalovirus-associated. Many donors shared some public TCRs, even though most TCR sequences were rare.

A remark on this clone: Its antigen is unknown.

Method: immunoSEQ multiplex PCR; TCRdb's copy keeps in-frame clones and lacks some. The sample has about 130,000 clones; approximately 88% are singletons. This clonotype was sampled from a woman aged 18-30 years in good health and CMV-seronegative. Sequencing used PBMCs.

The CDR3 loop is CASSLGPAMDTGELFF. Written as DNA, the CDR3 is TGTGCCAGTAGTCTTGGGCCCGCAATGGATACCGGGGAGCTGTTTTTT. The chain combines TRBV19 with TRBJ2-2; D unclear. This CDR3 has 16 amino acids. The germline gives CDR1 LNHDA, CDR2 SQIVND (reference sequence). Trimming left V 5 bases short and J 5 bases short, with 18 bases between.